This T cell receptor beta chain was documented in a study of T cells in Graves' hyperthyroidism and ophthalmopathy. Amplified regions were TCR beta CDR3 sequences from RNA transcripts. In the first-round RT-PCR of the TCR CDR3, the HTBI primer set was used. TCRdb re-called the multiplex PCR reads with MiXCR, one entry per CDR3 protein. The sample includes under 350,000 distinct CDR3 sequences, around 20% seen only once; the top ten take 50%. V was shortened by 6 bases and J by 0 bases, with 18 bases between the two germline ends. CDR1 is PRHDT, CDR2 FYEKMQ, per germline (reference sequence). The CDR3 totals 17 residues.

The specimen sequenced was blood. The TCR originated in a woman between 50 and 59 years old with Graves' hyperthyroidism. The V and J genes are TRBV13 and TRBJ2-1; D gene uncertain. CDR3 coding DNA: TGTGCCAGCAGTCAGGCTTGGTCGACGGGCTCCTACAATGAGCAGTTCTTC. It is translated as CASSQAWSTGSYNEQFF.